This entry lists 30 T cell receptor beta chains sequenced from one sample in a study of regulatory T cells in long-lasting Graves disease. Library construction for TCR beta used iRepertoire HTBI primers and Arm-PCR of CDR3 regions. TCRdb re-called the multiplex PCR reads with MiXCR, one entry per CDR3 protein. Of hundreds of thousands of distinct CDR3 sequences listed, around 20% are singletons. Described time point: persistent/refractory GD, antithyroid drugs over 5 years with positive TRAb. TCR sequences were obtained from RNA taken from PBMCs. The specimen comprised peripheral blood mononuclear cells (PBMCs), sampled when the disease was refractory, from a patient treated with antithyroid drugs. The receptor set was obtained from a female donor with Graves disease.

This clonotype was picked up a small number of times. The V and J genes are TRBV5-4 and TRBJ1-2; the D gene is possibly TRBD1 (6 bases). The CDR3 has 16 amino acids. V lost 4 bases to trimming and J lost 5 bases, with 21 bases between them. Germline CDR1 reads SGHNT; CDR2 reads YYREEE (reference sequence). CDR3 in amino acids: CASSQGFVLQGYGYTF. The CDR3 DNA is TGTGCCAGCAGCCAGGGGTTCGTACTGCAAGGTTATGGCTACACCTTC. Full variable domain (remainder filled in from reference TRBV5-4 and TRBJ1-2): ETGVTQSPTHLIKTRGQQVTLRCSSQSGHNTVSWYQQALGQGPQFIFQYYREEENGRGNFPPRFSGLQFPNYSSELNVNALELDDSALYLCASSQGFVLQGYGYTFGSGTRLTVV.

This clonotype was seen a few times. CDR3 in amino acids: CASSSDRLSYGYTF. Written as DNA, the CDR3 is TGTGCCAGCAGCTCGGACAGGCTAAGCTATGGCTACACCTTC. The chain links TRBV7-2 to TRBJ1-2; 7 bases match TRBD1. V shed 4 bases and J 4 bases; nucleotides not matched to a gene: 6. The CDR3 is 14 residues long. Germline V gene lookup returns CDR1 SGHTA and CDR2 FQGNSA.

In its sample, this clonotype was seen once. Possible read error: a much larger clone is one base away. The rearrangement uses TRBV6-1 and TRBJ1-2; TRBD1 aligns across 8 bases. V gave up 10 bases and J gave up 4 bases; unmatched junction bases: 11. Germline CDR1 MNHNS, CDR2 SASEGT. The CDR3 spans 14 residues. CDR3 in amino acids: CATRGRDRTYGYTF. CDR3 bases: TGTGCCACCAGAGGCCGGGACAGGACCTATGGCTACACCTTC.

The table lists this clonotype with many counts. V gene TRBV5-5 combines with J gene TRBJ2-7; D is unresolved. Trimming took off 4 bases at V and 4 bases at J, with 9 bases between the two ends. Germline assignment: CDR1 SGHKS and CDR2 YYEKEE (reference sequence). The CDR3 consists of 12 residues. The CDR3 nucleotides read TGTGCCAGCAGCCCGACCCTTTACGAGCAGTACTTC. Its protein product is CASSPTLYEQYF.

On this clonotype itself: Since a much larger clone is just one base distant, this may be a read error. The conserved final phenylalanine or tryptophan is absent from the CDR3, which likely points to a read error. The chain joins TRBV7-2 to TRBJ2-7; 9 nucleotides agree with TRBD1. The V gene's germline CDR1 is SGHTA and CDR2 FQGNSA. This CDR3 is built from 15 residues. V lost 6 bases, J lost 2 bases, and 8 bases stayed unmatched. The CDR3 protein is CASSPYGTGPYEQYS. CDR3 coding DNA: TGTGCCAGCAGTCCTTATGGGACAGGGCCCTACGAGCAGTACTCC.

About this clonotype itself: It may be a read error: a sequence one base away is much more abundant. This chain connects TRBV5-1 to TRBJ2-5, with 9 bases matching TRBD2. The CDR3 sequence is 17 residues long. Germline V CDR1 and CDR2: SGHRS, YFSETQ. The CDR3 nucleotides are TGTGCCAGCAGCCAACTAGCGGGCCTATCCCGGGAGGAGACCCGGTACTTC. It is translated as CASSQLAGLSREETRYF.

There are many counts of this clonotype. The chain is built from TRBV7-9 and TRBJ2-5, with 8 nucleotides matching TRBD1. The germline V gene has CDR1 SEHNR and CDR2 FQNEAQ (reference sequence). The CDR3 consists of 15 residues. The V gene end was trimmed by 5 bases and the J gene end by 4 bases; junction bases not matched to a gene: 9. The CDR3 protein is CASSPRQGAVETQYF. CDR3 bases: TGTGCCAGCAGCCCCCGGCAGGGGGCTGTAGAGACCCAGTACTTC.

The rearrangement links TRBV19 to TRBJ2-7, with 7 bases matching TRBD2. Trimming at V came to 11 bases and at J to 0 bases, leaving 16 bases not matched to a gene. Germline-derived CDR1 and CDR2 are LNHDA and SQIVND (reference sequence). This CDR3 comprises 16 residues. The CDR3 DNA follows: TGTGCCTCTAGACGGAGCGGGAACGAAATCTCCTACGAGCAGTACTTC. This codes for CASRRSGNEISYEQYF.

This clonotype was counted many times. The rearrangement links TRBV20-1 to TRBJ2-5; no reliable D call. Germline V gene lookup returns CDR1 DFQATT and CDR2 SNEGSKA (reference sequence). The CDR3 loop spans 13 amino acids. V gave up 6 bases and J gave up 4 bases, with 15 bases separating them. CDR3 protein: CSAPTGYAETQYF. CDR3 bases: TGCAGTGCCCCAACCGGGTACGCAGAGACCCAGTACTTC.

This clonotype was counted only a few times. The chain joins TRBV7-8 to TRBJ2-1; TRBD2 is a possible D gene (6 bases). V lost 4 bases and J lost 1, with 17 bases in between. The CDR3 consists of 17 residues. Per germline, CDR1 SGHVS and CDR2 FQNEAQ. The CDR3, as DNA: TGTGCCAGCAGCTCGATCACGGGAGAGCCTTCCTACAATGAGCAGTTCTTC. Protein sequence: CASSSITGEPSYNEQFF.

This clonotype came up many times. V usage is TRBV20-1 and J usage is TRBJ1-2; 7 bases match TRBD1. Unmatched junction bases numbered 14, after V lost 6 bases and J lost 4 bases. The CDR3 length is 15 residues. Per germline, CDR1 DFQATT and CDR2 SNEGSKA (reference sequence). The CDR3 nucleotides are TGCAGTGCCTCAGACCGGACAGGTCCGGGCTATGGCTACACCTTC. Translating gives CSASDRTGPGYGYTF.

J is TRBJ2-7 and V is TRBV5-1; the match to TRBD1 covers 8 bases. The trim removed 4 bases at V and 0 bases at J, leaving 6 bases unmatched. Germline V gives CDR1 SGHRS, CDR2 YFSETQ. The CDR3 is 15 residues long. The CDR3 is CASSRGQESSYEQYF. The CDR3 coding sequence is TGCGCCAGCAGCAGGGGACAGGAGAGCTCCTACGAGCAGTACTTC.

This clonotype was counted ten times or more. The chain links TRBV2 to TRBJ1-5, with a weak D call TRBD1 (5 bases). Looked up from germline, CDR1 is SNHLY and CDR2 is FYNNEI. Trimming removed 1 base at V and 0 bases at J, with 7 bases between. This CDR3 has 15 residues. CDR3 region: CASSEEDISNQPQHF. DNA of the CDR3: TGTGCCAGCAGTGAAGAGGACATTAGCAATCAGCCCCAGCATTTT.

The V call is TRBV12-3 or TRBV12-4, the J call TRBJ2-1, with a possible D match to TRBD2 (6 bases). With 2 bases removed from V and 8 bases from J, the gap between germline ends came to 10 bases. The CDR3 has 13 residues. The CDR3 DNA sequence: TGTGCCAGCAGTTTAAAGGGAGGCGATGAGCAGTTCTTC. Its translation is CASSLKGGDEQFF.

The chain combines TRBV6-5 with TRBJ2-6; TRBD2 might be the D (6 bases). V was pared by 4 bases and J by 4 bases, with 11 bases between. The CDR3 contains 15 residues. Germline CDR1 is MNHEY and CDR2 is SVGAGI. DNA of the CDR3: TGTGCCAGCAGTTGGTACGGGAGAGGGGCCAACGTCCTGACTTTC. It is translated as CASSWYGRGANVLTF.

This clonotype has only a few counts. V is TRBV5-4 and J is TRBJ1-4, with D possibly matching TRBD1 (5 bases). The CDR3 totals 16 residues. Trimming took 0 bases from V and 0 from J, leaving 9 bases between them. Germline V gene data show CDR1 as SGHNT and CDR2 as YYREEE (reference sequence). CDR3 nucleotide sequence: TGTGCCAGCAGCTTGGGGGGCAGTGCAACTAATGAAAAACTGTTTTTT. Its protein is CASSLGGSATNEKLFF.

This clonotype has just a few counts. The CDR3 DNA reads as TGTGCCTCTACGGGAGGGGGGCTATATGGCTACACCTTC. Amino acids: CASTGGGLYGYTF. V is TRBV6-1 and J is TRBJ1-2, with D possibly matching TRBD1 (6 bases). Germline CDR1 is MNHNS and CDR2 is SASEGT. V lost 11 bases, J lost 5 bases, and 18 bases lay in between. The length of the CDR3 is 13 residues.

The chain is built from TRBV28 and TRBJ2-3; the D gene is possibly TRBD1 (6 bases). Germline loops: CDR1 MDHEN, CDR2 SYDVKM. The CDR3 is 15 amino acids. The V end lost 7 bases, the J end lost 3 bases, and 17 bases lay between the germline ends. CDR3 loop: CASTRTASRTDTQYF. The CDR3 DNA reads as TGTGCCAGCACGAGGACAGCCTCTAGGACAGATACGCAGTATTTT.

The table lists this clonotype with many counts. J is TRBJ2-6 and V is TRBV6-5, with 8 nucleotides matching TRBD2. The trim removed 2 bases at V and 1 base at J, leaving 13 bases unmatched. The CDR3 is 20 residues long. In germline, CDR1 is MNHEY, CDR2 SVGAGI. CDR3 region: CASSYMVGLARGSGANVLTF. Written as DNA, the CDR3 is TGTGCCAGCAGTTACATGGTCGGACTAGCCCGTGGTTCTGGGGCCAACGTCCTGACTTTC.

Remarks on this clonotype: A far larger clone is only one base removed, so a read error is likely. The chain combines TRBV12-3 or TRBV12-4 with TRBJ2-7, with no clear D. The CDR3 sequence is 13 residues long. Trimming took off 2 bases at V and 5 bases at J, with 10 bases between the two ends. The CDR3 loop reads CASSLRVPHEQYF. The CDR3, as DNA: TGTGCCAGCAGTTTACGGGTCCCCCACGAGCAGTACTTC.

About this clonotype: This sequence may be a read error, since a much larger clone differs from it by one base. The chain carries TRBV5-1 and TRBJ2-7; D is unresolved. The CDR3 is 12 amino acids. Germline V gives CDR1 SGHRS, CDR2 YFSETQ. V lost 4 bases and J lost 9, with 14 bases in between. The CDR3 DNA reads TGCGCCAGCAGCCCGGACGCCGTGGGGCAGTACTTC. Protein sequence: CASSPDAVGQYF.

In its sample, this clonotype was seen a few times. The chain carries TRBV2 and TRBJ2-2; D is perhaps TRBD2 (7 bases). The CDR3 length is 18 residues. Germline CDR1 reads SNHLY; CDR2 reads FYNNEI. The V end was cut by 4 bases, the J end by 3 bases, with 21 bases between. CDR3 sequence: CASSVHGSIGGDTGELFF. The CDR3 bases are TGTGCCAGCAGTGTTCATGGAAGTATAGGGGGGGACACCGGGGAGCTGTTTTTT.

The chain employs TRBV6-1 and TRBJ2-7, with unresolved D. Trimming left V 4 bases short and J 2 bases short, with 27 bases between. Germline assignment: CDR1 MNHNS and CDR2 SASEGT. This CDR3 comprises 19 residues. The CDR3 sequence: CASSGSPAPTFQKTYEQYF. The CDR3 coding sequence is TGTGCCAGCAGTGGCTCCCCCGCGCCCACCTTTCAAAAAACCTACGAGCAGTACTTC.

Turning to this clonotype: A much larger clone lies one base from this, so it may be a read error. The genes are TRBV12-3 or TRBV12-4 and TRBJ1-6; D is unclear. V shed 6 bases and J shed 5 bases, with 14 bases lying between them. The CDR3 covers 15 residues. The CDR3 region is CASSPGGIHNSPLHF. CDR3 DNA: TGTGCCAGCAGCCCCGGCGGGATCCATAATTCACCCCTCCACTTT.

This clonotype occurred a few times. J is TRBJ2-7 and V is TRBV28; a possible D gene is TRBD2 (6 bases). With 2 bases removed from V and 5 bases from J, the gap between germline ends came to 16 bases. This CDR3 has 15 amino acids. From germline, CDR1 is MDHEN and CDR2 SYDVKM. This CDR3 is CASSLMGGAVNEQYF. The CDR3 nucleotides are TGTGCCAGCAGTTTAATGGGGGGAGCAGTAAACGAGCAGTACTTC.

This clonotype was seen a handful of times. This rearrangement joins TRBV6-5 to TRBJ1-5; 7 bases map to TRBD1. Germline trimming cut 2 bases from V and 4 bases from J; bases unmatched to any gene: 17. There are 19 residues in the CDR3. Germline V gene data show CDR1 as MNHEY and CDR2 as SVGAGI. This CDR3 is CASSYPGQPSPGANQPQHF. CDR3 sequence (DNA): TGTGCCAGCAGTTACCCGGGACAGCCAAGCCCTGGGGCTAATCAGCCCCAGCATTTT.

The chain combines TRBV18 with TRBJ2-7, with 8 bases that match TRBD1. From germline, CDR1 is KGHSH and CDR2 LQKENI. CDR3 size: 15 residues. The ends lost 4 bases at V and 0 bases at J; junction bases unmatched: 5. CDR3 DNA: TGTGCCAGCTCACAAACAGGGGGGCCCTCCTACGAGCAGTACTTC. Its protein is CASSQTGGPSYEQYF.

The chain carries TRBV6-1 and TRBJ1-1; no clear D. Trimming left V 11 bases short and J 1 base short, with 11 bases between. CDR1 is MNHNS and CDR2 is SASEGT in the germline V gene. This CDR3 has 12 amino acids. The CDR3 spells CAVREWNTEAFF. The CDR3 region has the DNA TGTGCCGTGCGGGAATGGAACACTGAAGCTTTCTTT.

This clonotype was detected many times. The chain employs TRBV11-2 and TRBJ1-2, with D hard to call. V was pared by 4 bases and J by 6 bases, with 15 bases between. The CDR3 loop spans 14 amino acids. Germline values: CDR1 SGHAT, CDR2 FQNNGV. The CDR3 DNA reads as TGTGCCAGCAGCTCATCTTCGCGGAACCATGGCTACACCTTC. Translation gives CASSSSSRNHGYTF. The full variable domain, rest sourced from reference TRBV11-2 and TRBJ1-2, is EAGVAQSPRYKIIEKRQSVAFWCNPISGHATLYWYQQILGQGPKLLIQFQNNGVVDDSQLPKDRFSAERLKGVDSTLKIQPAKLEDSAVYLCASSSSSRNHGYTFGSGTRLTVV.

This clonotype was detected many times. The gene calls are TRBV20-1 and TRBJ2-2; D not certain. The CDR3 spans 11 residues. The V gene's germline CDR1 is DFQATT and CDR2 SNEGSKA (reference sequence). V dropped 5 bases and J dropped 2 bases, with 3 bases sitting between them. CDR3 sequence reads: CSARNTGELFF. DNA for the CDR3: TGCAGTGCTCGTAACACCGGGGAGCTGTTTTTT.